Shown below are 4 T cell receptor beta chains from a single sample sequenced in a study of cytomegalovirus exposure and HLA in healthy donors. Primers: 60 Vbeta forward and 13 Jbeta reverse. Profiled with immunoSEQ multiplex PCR; TCRdb holds only in-frame clones, not every one. The table records about 70,000 clones, 74% of them present only once. Material for sequencing was PBMCs. These TCRs come from a human donor in good health.

The chain combines TRBV29-1 with TRBJ1-3; 7 bases match TRBD1. In germline, CDR1 is SQVTM, CDR2 ANQGSEA. There are 15 residues in the CDR3. V was clipped by 7 bases and J by 0 bases; unmatched bases: 9. The CDR3 DNA reads TGCAGCGCCGCTCGACAGGGATTCTCTGGAAACACCATATATTTT. This sequence encodes CSAARQGFSGNTIYF.

The chain is built from TRBV5-1 and TRBJ1-1, with unresolved D. The CDR3 sequence is 15 residues long. In germline, CDR1 is SGHRS, CDR2 YFSETQ. Between the trimmed V and J ends, which lost 3 bases and 5 bases, there was a span of 17 bases. The CDR3 coding sequence is TGCGCCAGCAGCTCCCCGTTGGGTGAGGGAACTGAAGCTTTCTTT. It yields the protein CASSSPLGEGTEAFF.

The V call is TRBV5-8, the J call TRBJ2-2; perhaps TRBD2 as D (5 bases). Germline V lookup: CDR1 SGHTS, CDR2 YDEGEE. Trimming removed 4 bases from V and 4 bases from J, with 17 bases in between. CDR3 length: 16 amino acids. This CDR3 reads CASSPRLNSFTGELFF. The DNA of the CDR3 is TGTGCCAGCAGCCCTCGACTAAACTCTTTCACCGGGGAGCTGTTTTTT.

Of note for this clone: One end of the junction varies from germline; a read error may be responsible. This chain uses TRBV6-6 with TRBJ1-3; a possible D gene is TRBD1 (5 bases). The CDR3 sequence is 16 residues long. Germline values: CDR1 MNHNY, CDR2 SVGAGI (reference sequence). CDR3 nucleotide sequence: TGTGCCAGCAGTTACTCGTCCACAGGTACTGGGAACACCATATATTTT. It yields the protein CASSYSSTGTGNTIYF.